This T cell receptor beta chain stems from a study of human T cells and chemical hapten exposure. General observations from the study: There was no change with DPC sensitization in TCRs above 1 in 1000 frequency.

V was shortened by 3 bases and J by 0 bases, with 12 bases between the two germline ends. Germline CDR1 SGHDT, CDR2 YYEEEE. CDR3 length: 15 residues. Comment on this clonotype: Its antigen is unidentified.

Time point denoted: patch test 2, 6 weeks after DPC sensitization. Specified treatment: therapeutic diphenylcyclopropenone sensitization with weekly scalp DPC. Each donor was an alopecia patient between 18 and 70 years of age who qualified for DPC. Each CDR3 protein gets one entry after TCRdb re-called the RACE reads with MiXCR. The profile covers some 90,000 distinct CDR3 sequences, with approximately 10% appearing a single time and roughly 3% taken by the ten largest. Sequenced here: whole blood, sampled in connection with sensitization to the hapten diphenylcyclopropenone (DPC). The V gene is TRBV5-6, the J gene TRBJ2-5; D assignment may be TRBD1 or TRBD2 (5 bases each). The origin of this receptor is a woman aged 40 to 49 with alopecia areata. Some clones in this sample may be carry-over from other donors' samples. CDR3 nucleotide sequence: TGTGCCAGCAGCTGGTCCGGGACCTACCAAGAGACCCAGTACTTC. Protein: CASSWSGTYQETQYF.